This T cell receptor beta chain originates from a study of cytomegalovirus exposure and HLA in healthy donors. General study points: In a later analysis, DRB1 alleles had the most associated TCRs; HLA-C alleles the fewest.

The PCR employed 60 Vbeta primers together with 13 Jbeta primers. Method: immunoSEQ multiplex PCR; TCRdb's copy keeps in-frame clones and lacks some. This sample has tens of thousands of clones; around 78% occur once, and the top ten carry around 7.4%. This clone was seen a few times. The antigen is not known. The CDR3 length is 14 residues. Germline V CDR1 and CDR2: MGHDK, SYGVNS. The V and J ends lost 4 bases and 5 bases respectively, with 15 bases between them. V and J are TRBV25-1 and TRBJ2-7; maybe TRBD1 (5 bases). Sequencing was done on a sample of PBMCs. This receptor was obtained from a man between 18 and 29 years old in good health and CMV-seropositive. The CDR3 nucleotides read TGTGCCAGCAGTGTAACCGGGTCCAGGGACGAGCAGTACTTC. Protein product: CASSVTGSRDEQYF.